The source of this T cell receptor (beta chain) is a study of blood T cell repertoires in COVID-19. Background on the study: Samples taken during acute and convalescent COVID-19 were collected in the United States, Italy and Spain.

Assay: immunoSEQ multiplex PCR; the TCRdb copy retains only in-frame clones and omits some. The table shows 250,000 to 350,000 clones, with almost 90% occurring only once. Participants were aged roughly 18 to 100 years from roughly 25 US areas. Cohorts were based on clinical histories the participants reported. The clonotype comes from a woman aged 18-35 years with acute COVID-19. Sequencing input: PBMCs or T cells enriched from blood (not recorded which).

The CDR3 nucleotides are TGCGCCAGCAGCTCGAGGGGGGGATACGAGCAGTACTTC. It yields the protein CASSSRGGYEQYF. The V call is TRBV5-1, the J call TRBJ2-7; TRBD2 might be the D (7 bases). The germline V gene encodes CDR1 SGHRS and CDR2 YFSETQ. The CDR3 has 13 residues. V was cut by 3 bases and J by 4 bases, with 11 bases left in between.